The clone carrying this T cell receptor beta chain came up many times. Antigen specificity is unknown. The sample is drawn from a study of T cells in Graves' hyperthyroidism and ophthalmopathy. Amplified TCR beta CDR3 regions came from RNA transcripts. The primer set for the first-round RT-PCR of the TCR CDR3 was HTBI. From the multiplex PCR reads, TCRdb called clonotypes with MiXCR, one entry per CDR3 protein. The table has under 300,000 distinct CDR3 sequences, roughly 15% seen once. After removal of 6 bases from V and 3 bases from J, the junction contained 6 bases not matched to a gene. Per the germline V gene, CDR1 is DFQATT and CDR2 is SNEGSKA (reference sequence). This CDR3 has 15 amino acids. Study-level points and caveats: Expanded thyroid clonotypes (above 0.001) were mostly also found in blood.

The clonotype originates from a woman aged 45 to 65 with Graves' hyperthyroidism that later progressed to Graves' ophthalmopathy. Sequencing input: blood. The chain links TRBV20-1 to TRBJ2-2; 11 nucleotides match TRBD2. The CDR3 region is CSAYGGLADTGELFF. The CDR3 nucleotides read TGCAGTGCCTATGGGGGACTAGCGGACACCGGGGAGCTGTTTTTT.